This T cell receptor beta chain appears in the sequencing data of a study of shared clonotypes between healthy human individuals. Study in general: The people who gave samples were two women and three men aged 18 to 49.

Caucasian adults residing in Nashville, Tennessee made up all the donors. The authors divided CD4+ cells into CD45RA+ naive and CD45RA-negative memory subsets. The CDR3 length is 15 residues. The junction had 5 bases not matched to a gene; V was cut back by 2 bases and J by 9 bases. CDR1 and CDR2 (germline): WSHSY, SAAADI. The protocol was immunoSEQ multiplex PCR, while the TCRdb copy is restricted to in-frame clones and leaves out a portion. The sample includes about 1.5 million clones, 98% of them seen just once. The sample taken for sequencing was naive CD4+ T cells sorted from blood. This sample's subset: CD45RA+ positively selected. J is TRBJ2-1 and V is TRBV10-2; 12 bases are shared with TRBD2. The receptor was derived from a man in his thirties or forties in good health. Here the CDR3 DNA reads TGCGCCAGCAGTGAGCTAGCGGGAGGGCCGGGTGAGCAGTTCTTC. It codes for CASSELAGGPGEQFF.